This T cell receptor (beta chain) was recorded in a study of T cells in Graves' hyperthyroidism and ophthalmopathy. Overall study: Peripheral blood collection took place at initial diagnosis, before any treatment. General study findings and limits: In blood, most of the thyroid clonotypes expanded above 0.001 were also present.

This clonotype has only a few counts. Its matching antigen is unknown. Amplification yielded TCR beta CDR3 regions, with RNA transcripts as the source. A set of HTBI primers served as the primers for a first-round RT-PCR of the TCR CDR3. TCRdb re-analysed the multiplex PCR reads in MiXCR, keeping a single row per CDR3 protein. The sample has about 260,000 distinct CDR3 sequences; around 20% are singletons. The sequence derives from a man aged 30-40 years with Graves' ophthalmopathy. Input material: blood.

CDR3 DNA: TGTGCCAGCAGGACTACAGGGACTGGGGCCAACGTCCTGACTTTC. It specifies CASRTTGTGANVLTF. The chain links TRBV28 to TRBJ2-6; D perhaps matches TRBD1 (6 bases). This CDR3 is 15 amino acids long. V was trimmed by 6 bases and J by 2 bases, leaving 11 bases between them. Germline CDR1 and CDR2: MDHEN and SYDVKM.